This T cell receptor (beta chain) was recorded in a study of blood T cells in healthy people across ages. The CDR3 has 15 amino acids. Trimming took 0 bases from V and 7 from J, leaving 15 bases between them. A sample-barcoded 5' primer and a J-beta primer mix were used in a second PCR of about 7 to 12 cycles. TCRdb reprocessed the 5' RACE reads with MiXCR, giving one entry per CDR3 protein. Altogether roughly 730,000 distinct CDR3 sequences are present, 56% being singletons, with the ten largest covering roughly 25%. Sequencing used blood. The rearrangement links TRBV12-3 or TRBV12-4 to TRBJ1-2; no clear D. This TCR was recovered from a man aged 40-49 years in good health. This CDR3 reads CASSLAGRYPSGYTF. The CDR3 DNA sequence: TGTGCCAGCAGTTTAGCCGGACGATACCCTAGTGGCTACACCTTC.